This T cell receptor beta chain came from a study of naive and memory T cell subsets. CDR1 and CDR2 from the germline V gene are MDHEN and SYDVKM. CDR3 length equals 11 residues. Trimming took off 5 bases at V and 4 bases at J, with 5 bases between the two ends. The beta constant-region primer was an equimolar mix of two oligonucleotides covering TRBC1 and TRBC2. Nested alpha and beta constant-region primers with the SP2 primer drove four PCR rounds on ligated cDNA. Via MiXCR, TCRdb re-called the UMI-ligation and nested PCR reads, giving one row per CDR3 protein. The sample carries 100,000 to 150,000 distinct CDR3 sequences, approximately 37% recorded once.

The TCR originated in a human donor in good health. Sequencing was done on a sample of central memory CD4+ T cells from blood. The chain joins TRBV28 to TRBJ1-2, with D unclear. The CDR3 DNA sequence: TGTGCCAGCAGTAAGGGCTATGGCTACACCTTC. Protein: CASSKGYGYTF.